This TCR delta chain derives from a study of Vδ1+ human thymocytes. Study conclusions and caveats: Thymic TRG and TRD repertoires appeared highly polyclonal, with Gaussian CDR3 length distributions. Bulk data may be misread because of unexpected Vdelta2 sequences.

RNA was extracted from the cells and then reverse transcribed. Pooled V-gene forward primers with one constant-region reverse primer generated the CDR3 amplicons by multiplex PCR. TCRdb reanalysed the multiplex PCR reads with CATT. The sample contains tens of thousands of delta-chain clones, around 7.9% of which appear only once. The germline V gene has CDR1 TSWWSYY and CDR2 QGS. This CDR3 has 21 amino acids. Trimming removed 3 bases from V and 7 bases from J; junction bases left unmatched: 25. This clone was detected only a few times. Its target is not known. This TCR derives from a child younger than two who had congenital heart surgery. Input material: Vdelta1+ gamma-delta thymocytes from the thymus. As to subset: FACS-sorted CD3+ TCRalphabeta- TCRVdelta1+ TCRVdelta2- thymocytes. The V and J genes are TRDV1 and TRDJ1; 11 nucleotides line up with TRDD3. The CDR3 bases are TGTGCTCTTGGGGAGCCGCTTTTTGTGCTAATCGGCCTGGGGGATACTAGTAAACTCATCTTT. It yields the protein CALGEPLFVLIGLGDTSKLIF.